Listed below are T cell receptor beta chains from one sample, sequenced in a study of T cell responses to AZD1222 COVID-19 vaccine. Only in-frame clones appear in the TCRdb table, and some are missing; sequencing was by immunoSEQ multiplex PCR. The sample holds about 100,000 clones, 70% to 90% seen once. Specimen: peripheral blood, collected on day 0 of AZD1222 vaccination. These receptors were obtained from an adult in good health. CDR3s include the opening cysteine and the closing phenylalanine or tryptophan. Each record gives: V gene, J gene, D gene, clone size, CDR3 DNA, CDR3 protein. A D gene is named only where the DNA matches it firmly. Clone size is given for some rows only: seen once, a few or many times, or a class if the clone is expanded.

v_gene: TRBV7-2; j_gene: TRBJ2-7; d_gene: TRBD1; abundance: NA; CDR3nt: TGTGCCAGCAGCCGGGGGGACAGGGTGTACGAGCAGTACTTC; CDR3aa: CASSRGDRVYEQYF
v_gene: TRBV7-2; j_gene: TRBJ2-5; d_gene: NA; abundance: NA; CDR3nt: TGTGCCAGCAGCTTAGCGAGGGGAGGGGGGTCCACCCAGTACTTC; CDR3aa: CASSLARGGGSTQYF
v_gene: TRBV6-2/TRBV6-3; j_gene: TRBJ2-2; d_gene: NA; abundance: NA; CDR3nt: TGTGCCAGCAGTTACCACGTGTCCGGGGAGCTGTTTTTT; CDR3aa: CASSYHVSGELFF
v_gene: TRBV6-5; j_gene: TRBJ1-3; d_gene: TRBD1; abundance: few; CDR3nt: TGTGCCAGCAGTAGGAAGACAGGGGCCCAGAGCACCATATATTTT; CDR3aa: CASSRKTGAQSTIYF
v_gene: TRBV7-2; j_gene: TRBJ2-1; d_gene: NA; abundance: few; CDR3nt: TGTGCCAGCAGCCCTAGCTTATTGGACAATGAGCAGTTCTTC; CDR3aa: CASSPSLLDNEQFF
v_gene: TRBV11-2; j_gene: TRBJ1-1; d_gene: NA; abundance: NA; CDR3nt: TGTGCCAGCAGTTTCTATCTCGCTGAAGCTTTCTTT; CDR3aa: CASSFYLAEAFF
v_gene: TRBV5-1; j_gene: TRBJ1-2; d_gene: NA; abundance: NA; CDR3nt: TGCGCCAGCAGCTTGTTACAAAGCAACTATGGCTACACCTTC; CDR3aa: CASSLLQSNYGYTF
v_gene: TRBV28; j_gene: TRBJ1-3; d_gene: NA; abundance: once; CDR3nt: TGTGCCAGTATAGAGCCCGGTAGGAACACCATATATTTT; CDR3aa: CASIEPGRNTIYF
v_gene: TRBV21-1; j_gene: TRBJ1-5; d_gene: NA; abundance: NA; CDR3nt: TGTGCCAGCAGCATAGGCCAGCCTCGTAATCAGCCCCAGCATTTT; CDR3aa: CASSIGQPRNQPQHF
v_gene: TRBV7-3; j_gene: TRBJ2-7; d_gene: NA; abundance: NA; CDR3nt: TGTGCCAGCAGCCCGCGCAACTCCTACGAGCAGTACTTC; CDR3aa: CASSPRNSYEQYF
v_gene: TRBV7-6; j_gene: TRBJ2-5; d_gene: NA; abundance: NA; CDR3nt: TGTGCCAGCAGCCCTTTGACCTCGTACCAAGAGACCCAGTACTTC; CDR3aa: CASSPLTSYQETQYF
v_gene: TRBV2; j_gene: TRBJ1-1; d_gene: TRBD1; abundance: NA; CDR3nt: TGTGCCAGCAGTCCAGGGGGCGCAGAGAACACTGAAGCTTTCTTT; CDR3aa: CASSPGGAENTEAFF
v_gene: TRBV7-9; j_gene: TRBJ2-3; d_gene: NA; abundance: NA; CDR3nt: TGTGCCAGCAGCCCGCTACAGGGTCGCTCCCGAGGTACGCAGTATTTT; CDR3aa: CASSPLQGRSRGTQYF
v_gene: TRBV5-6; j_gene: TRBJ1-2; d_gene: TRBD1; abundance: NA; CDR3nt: TGTGCCAGCAGCTACGGGACAGGGGGCTATGGCTACACCTTC; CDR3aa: CASSYGTGGYGYTF
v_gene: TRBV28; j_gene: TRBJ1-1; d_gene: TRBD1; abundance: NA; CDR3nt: TGTGCCAGTCAGGGGGTTATGAACACTGAAGCTTTCTTT; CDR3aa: CASQGVMNTEAFF
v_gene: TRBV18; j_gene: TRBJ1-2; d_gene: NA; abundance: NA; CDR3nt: TGTGCCAGCTCACCTACCGGGACATCTTTTTTGTATGGCTACACCTTC; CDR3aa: CASSPTGTSFLYGYTF
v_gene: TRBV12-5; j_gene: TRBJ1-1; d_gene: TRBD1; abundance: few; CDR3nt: TGTGCTAGTGGTTTGTGGGGACAGGGATTGAACACTGAAGCTTTCTTT; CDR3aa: CASGLWGQGLNTEAFF
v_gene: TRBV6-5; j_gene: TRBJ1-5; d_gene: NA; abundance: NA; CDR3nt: TGTGCCAGCCGCCCCGCCAGGGATAATCAGCCCCAGCATTTT; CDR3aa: CASRPARDNQPQHF
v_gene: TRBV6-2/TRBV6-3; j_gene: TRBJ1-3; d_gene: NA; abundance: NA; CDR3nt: TGTGCCAGCAGCCCGGACCTCGGGGGCGGAAACACCATATATTTT; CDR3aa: CASSPDLGGGNTIYF
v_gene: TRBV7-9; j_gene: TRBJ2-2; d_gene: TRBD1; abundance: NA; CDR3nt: TGTGCCAGCAGCGCGGGACAGGGTCACACCGGGGAGCTGTTTTTT; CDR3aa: CASSAGQGHTGELFF
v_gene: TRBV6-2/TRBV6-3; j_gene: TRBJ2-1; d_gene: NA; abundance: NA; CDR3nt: TGTGCCAGCAGTTATTTGGGCAATGAGCAGTTCTTC; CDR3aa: CASSYLGNEQFF
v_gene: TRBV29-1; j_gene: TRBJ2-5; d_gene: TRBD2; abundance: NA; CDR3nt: TGCAGCGCCTCTAGCGGAGAGACCCAGTACTTC; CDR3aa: CSASSGETQYF
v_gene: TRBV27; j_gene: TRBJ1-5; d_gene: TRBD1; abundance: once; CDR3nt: TGTGCCAGCAGGAGGGGACAGGGGCCCGGTCAGCCCCAGCATTTT; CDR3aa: CASRRGQGPGQPQHF
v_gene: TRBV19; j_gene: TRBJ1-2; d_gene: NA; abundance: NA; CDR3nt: TGTGCCAGTAATCTGGCCTCCTCAGCTAACTATGGCTACACCTTC; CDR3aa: CASNLASSANYGYTF
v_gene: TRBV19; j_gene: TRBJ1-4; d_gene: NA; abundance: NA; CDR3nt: TGTGCCACCGCCTACAGGGACCTGGCTGAAAAACTGTTTTTT; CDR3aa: CATAYRDLAEKLFF
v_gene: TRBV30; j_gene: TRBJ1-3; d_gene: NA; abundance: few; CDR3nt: TGTGCCTGGAGTCAGGAAAGGACCGGAAACACCATATATTTT; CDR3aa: CAWSQERTGNTIYF
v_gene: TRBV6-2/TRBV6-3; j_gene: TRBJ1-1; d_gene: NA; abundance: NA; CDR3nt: TGTGCCAGCAGTTACTCGATATTCCCCACTGAAGCTTTCTTT; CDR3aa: CASSYSIFPTEAFF
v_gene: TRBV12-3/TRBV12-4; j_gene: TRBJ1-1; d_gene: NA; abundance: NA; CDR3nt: TGTGCCAGCAGTTTTAACAGGCTCACTGAAGCTTTCTTT; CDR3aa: CASSFNRLTEAFF
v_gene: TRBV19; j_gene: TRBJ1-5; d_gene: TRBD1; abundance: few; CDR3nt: TGTGCCAGTAGTATTGGGAGACAGGGGAATCAGCCCCAGCATTTT; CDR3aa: CASSIGRQGNQPQHF
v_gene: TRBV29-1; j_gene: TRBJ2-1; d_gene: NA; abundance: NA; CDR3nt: TGCAGCGTCCACGGTGTGGCGGGGAACGAGCTGTACAATGAGCAGTTCTTC; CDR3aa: CSVHGVAGNELYNEQFF
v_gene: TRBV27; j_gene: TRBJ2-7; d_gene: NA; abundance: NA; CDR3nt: TGTGCCAGCAGCGGACGCTATAGCTCCTACGAGCAGTACTTC; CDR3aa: CASSGRYSSYEQYF
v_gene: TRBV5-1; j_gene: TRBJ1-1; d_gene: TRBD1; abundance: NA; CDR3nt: TGCGCCAGCAGCGTGGGGACAGCCTGGGGAACTTTCTTT; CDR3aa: CASSVGTAWGTFF
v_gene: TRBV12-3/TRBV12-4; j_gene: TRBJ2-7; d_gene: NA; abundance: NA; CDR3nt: TGTGCCAGCAGTCCCACCGCCTACGAGCAGTACTTC; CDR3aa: CASSPTAYEQYF
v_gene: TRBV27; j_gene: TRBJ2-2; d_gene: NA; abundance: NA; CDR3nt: TGTGCCAGCAGCCAAGACAGAAACACCGGGGAGCTGTTTTTT; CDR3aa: CASSQDRNTGELFF
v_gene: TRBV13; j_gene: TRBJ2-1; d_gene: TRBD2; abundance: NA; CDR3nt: TGTGCCAGCAGCATACTAGCGGGAGCCTCCTACAATGAGCAGTTCTTC; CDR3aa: CASSILAGASYNEQFF
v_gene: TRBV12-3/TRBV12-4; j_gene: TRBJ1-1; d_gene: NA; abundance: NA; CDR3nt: TGTGCCAGCAGTTTGGGGAGTAGGGCTTTCTTT; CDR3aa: CASSLGSRAFF
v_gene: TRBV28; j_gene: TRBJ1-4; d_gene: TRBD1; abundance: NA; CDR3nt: TGTGCCAGCAGTCCCCCGGGGAGGGGGCTTGAAAAACTGTTTTTT; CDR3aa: CASSPPGRGLEKLFF
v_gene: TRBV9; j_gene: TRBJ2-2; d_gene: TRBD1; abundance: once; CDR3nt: TGTGCCAGCAGCGTAGTGGGACAGGGGTCCGGGGAGCTGTTTTTT; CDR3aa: CASSVVGQGSGELFF
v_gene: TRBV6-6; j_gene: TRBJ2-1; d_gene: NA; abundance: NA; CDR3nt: TGTGCCAGCAGTTACCTCGACTACAATGAGCAGTTCTTC; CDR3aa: CASSYLDYNEQFF
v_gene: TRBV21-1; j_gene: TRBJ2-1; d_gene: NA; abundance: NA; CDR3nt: TGTGCCAGCAGCAAACCGAGCGGGAATGAGCAGTTCTTC; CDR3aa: CASSKPSGNEQFF
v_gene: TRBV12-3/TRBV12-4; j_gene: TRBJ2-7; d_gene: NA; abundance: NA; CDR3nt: TGTGCCAGCAGTGGGTTAAGAGACGAGCAGTACTTC; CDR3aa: CASSGLRDEQYF
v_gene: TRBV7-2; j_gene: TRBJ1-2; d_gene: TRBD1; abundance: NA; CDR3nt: TGTGCCAGCAGCGCACAGAGGGGACAGGGGGCGCTTGGCTACACCTTC; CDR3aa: CASSAQRGQGALGYTF
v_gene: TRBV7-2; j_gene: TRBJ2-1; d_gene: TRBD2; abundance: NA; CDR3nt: TGTGCCAGCAGCAGGGGACTAGCGGGAGGGCCGAACAATGAGCAGTTCTTC; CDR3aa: CASSRGLAGGPNNEQFF
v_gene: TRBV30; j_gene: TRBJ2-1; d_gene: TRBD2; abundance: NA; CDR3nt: TGTGCCTGGAATAAAAGACTAGCGGGAGTACCCACCCCCACCTCCAACGAGCAGTTCTTC; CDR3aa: CAWNKRLAGVPTPTSNEQFF
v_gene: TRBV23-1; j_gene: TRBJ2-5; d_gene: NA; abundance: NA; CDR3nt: TGCGCCAGCAGTCCGGGCCACTGGTGGGAGACCCAGTACTTC; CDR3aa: CASSPGHWWETQYF
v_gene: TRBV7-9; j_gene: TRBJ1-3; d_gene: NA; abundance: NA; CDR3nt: TGTGCCACCGAGGGGGACCCGATTTCTGGAAACACCATATATTTT; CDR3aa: CATEGDPISGNTIYF
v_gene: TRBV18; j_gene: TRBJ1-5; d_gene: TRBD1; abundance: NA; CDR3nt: TGTGCCAGCTCACCCGGGACAGGGAATAATCAGCCCCAGCATTTT; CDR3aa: CASSPGTGNNQPQHF
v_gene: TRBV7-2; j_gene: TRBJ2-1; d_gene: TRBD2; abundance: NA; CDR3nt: TGTGCCAGCAGCGAACGTAGCGGGGGGACCGAGAGCAATGAGCAGTTCTTC; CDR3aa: CASSERSGGTESNEQFF
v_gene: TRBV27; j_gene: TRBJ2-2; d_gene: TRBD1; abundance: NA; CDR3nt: TGTGCCAGCACCTTAACCGGGACAGGGAACACCGGGGAGCTGTTTTTT; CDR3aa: CASTLTGTGNTGELFF
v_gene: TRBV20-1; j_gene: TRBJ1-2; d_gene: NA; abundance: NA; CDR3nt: TGCAGTGCTAGGGTCTATGGCTACACCTTC; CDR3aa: CSARVYGYTF
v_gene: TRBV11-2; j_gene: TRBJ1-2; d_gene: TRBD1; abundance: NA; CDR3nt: TGTGCCAGCAGCGACGACTTTAGGGGGCGCGGAACCTTC; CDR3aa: CASSDDFRGRGTF
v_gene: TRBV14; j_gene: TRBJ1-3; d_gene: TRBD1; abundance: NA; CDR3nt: TGTGCCAGCAGCCAAGAAGGAAGGGGGCGAAACACCATATATTTT; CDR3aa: CASSQEGRGRNTIYF
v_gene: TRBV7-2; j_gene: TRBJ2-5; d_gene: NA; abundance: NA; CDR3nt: TGTGCCAGCAGCTTATGGGGAGCCCTTGGGGAAGAGACCCAGTACTTC; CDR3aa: CASSLWGALGEETQYF
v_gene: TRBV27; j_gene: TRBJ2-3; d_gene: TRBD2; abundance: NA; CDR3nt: TGTGCCAGCAGGAGACTAGCGGGAGCATGGGATACGCAGTATTTT; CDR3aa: CASRRLAGAWDTQYF
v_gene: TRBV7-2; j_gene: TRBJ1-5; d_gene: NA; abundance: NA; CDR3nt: TGTGCCAGCAGCAGGGACACCAATAGCAATCAGCCCCAGCATTTT; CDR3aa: CASSRDTNSNQPQHF
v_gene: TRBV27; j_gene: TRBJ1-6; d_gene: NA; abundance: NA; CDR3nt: TGTGCCAGCAGTCCCCAGGGTACCTATAATTCACCCCTCCACTTT; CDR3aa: CASSPQGTYNSPLHF
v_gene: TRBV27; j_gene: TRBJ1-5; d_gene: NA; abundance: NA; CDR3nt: TGTGCCAGCAGCCCCTTTGGCAATCAGCCCCAGCATTTT; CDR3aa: CASSPFGNQPQHF
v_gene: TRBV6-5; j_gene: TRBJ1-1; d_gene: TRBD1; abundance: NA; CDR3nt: TGTGCCAGCAGTTACTCCACAGGGGGGATGAACACTGAAGCTTTCTTT; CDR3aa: CASSYSTGGMNTEAFF
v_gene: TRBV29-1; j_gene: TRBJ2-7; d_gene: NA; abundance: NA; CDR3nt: TGCAGCGTTGAAGGGGGGAGCGGTTACGAGCAGTACTTC; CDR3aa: CSVEGGSGYEQYF
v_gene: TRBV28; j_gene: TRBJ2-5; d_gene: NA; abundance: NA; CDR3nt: TGTGCCAGCAGTTTACTGGGTGGCCGAGAGACCCAGTACTTC; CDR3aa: CASSLLGGRETQYF